Below are 30 T cell receptor beta chains sequenced from a single sample in a study of cytomegalovirus exposure and HLA in healthy donors. PCR primers comprised 60 Vbeta and 13 Jbeta primers. Method: immunoSEQ multiplex PCR; TCRdb's copy keeps in-frame clones and lacks some. The table records about 160,000 clones, 70% to 80% of them present only once. Sequencing was performed on PBMCs. These TCRs come from a woman in her fifties or sixties in good health and CMV-seronegative.

The rearrangement links TRBV2 to TRBJ1-6, with D unclear. Germline V gene lookup returns CDR1 SNHLY and CDR2 FYNNEI. The germline V and J ends were trimmed by 1 base and 9 bases, with 4 bases remaining between them. The length of the CDR3 is 12 residues. The CDR3 DNA sequence: TGTGCCAGCAGTGAAGTAGTTTCACCCCTCCACTTT. It specifies CASSEVVSPLHF.

This chain joins TRBV9 and TRBJ1-2, with 8 positions matching TRBD1. V was pared by 1 base and J by 14 bases, with 16 bases of the junction left unmatched. The CDR3 extends over 15 amino acids. CDR1 is SGDLS, CDR2 YYNGEE, per germline. The CDR3, as DNA: TGTGCCAGCAGCGTATTGTCCGTAACCGGGACAGGACTTACCTTC. Residues: CASSVLSVTGTGLTF.

The chain employs TRBV28 and TRBJ2-1; TRBD2 might be the D (5 bases). Deletions cut 6 bases from V and 7 bases from J, with 13 bases between. Germline lookup yields CDR1 MDHEN and CDR2 SYDVKM. The CDR3 length is 13 residues. CDR3 loop: CASSSDSVNEQFF. The CDR3 DNA follows: TGTGCCAGCAGCAGTGATAGCGTAAATGAGCAGTTCTTC.

This chain uses TRBV13 with TRBJ2-3, with D maybe TRBD1 (6 bases). Trimming cost V 11 bases and J 4 bases, with 16 bases left between them. CDR1 and CDR2 (germline): PRHDT, FYEKMQ (reference sequence). The CDR3 runs 13 residues. CDR3 nucleotides: TGTGCCGGCCGGAACAGGGTTGCAGATACGCAGTATTTT. Its protein is CAGRNRVADTQYF.

J is TRBJ2-3 and V is TRBV5-1, with D perhaps matching TRBD1 (6 bases). The CDR3 has 16 amino acids. V lost 6 bases to trimming and J lost 0 bases, with 17 bases between them. Germline V gives CDR1 SGHRS, CDR2 YFSETQ. The CDR3 DNA is TGCGCCAGCAAGGGCGGAAGGGACACAAGCACAGATACGCAGTATTTT. It codes for CASKGGRDTSTDTQYF.

The chain couples TRBV9 to TRBJ1-2; 9 bases map to TRBD1. Germline V gene sequence: CDR1 SGDLS, CDR2 YYNGEE. This CDR3 contains 15 residues. After removal of 0 bases from V and 5 bases from J, the junction contained 5 bases not matched to a gene. The CDR3: CASSVGGQGFYGYTF. CDR3 coding DNA: TGTGCCAGCAGCGTAGGAGGACAGGGGTTTTATGGCTACACCTTC.

This chain links TRBV28 with TRBJ1-4, with D hard to call. CDR1 MDHEN and CDR2 SYDVKM come from the germline V gene. The CDR3 loop spans 13 amino acids. The ends were cut back, 0 bases at V and 6 bases at J, with 5 bases in the middle. The chain's CDR3 is CASSLWADEKLFF. The CDR3 DNA reads TGTGCCAGCAGTTTATGGGCAGATGAAAAACTGTTTTTT.

V gene TRBV4-3 combines with J gene TRBJ2-3, with D possibly being TRBD2 (5 bases). With 0 bases removed from V and 3 bases from J, the gap between germline ends came to 16 bases. CDR1 and CDR2 from the germline V gene are LGHNA and YSLEER. The CDR3 spans 17 residues. The chain's CDR3 is CASSQDPWSGHTDTQYF. CDR3 coding DNA: TGCGCCAGCAGCCAAGATCCGTGGAGCGGTCATACAGATACGCAGTATTTT.

V gene TRBV5-1 combines with J gene TRBJ2-3; 7 bases match TRBD2. Germline V lookup: CDR1 SGHRS, CDR2 YFSETQ. J lost 2 bases, V lost 4 bases, and 4 bases had no gene match. The CDR3 extends over 14 amino acids. The CDR3 protein is CASSLTSATDTQYF. CDR3 coding DNA: TGCGCCAGCAGCCTAACTAGCGCCACAGATACGCAGTATTTT.

This clone has more than one count but fewer than ten. V is TRBV27 and J is TRBJ1-4, with TRBD1 as a possible D gene (6 bases). This CDR3 has 15 amino acids. CDR1 and CDR2 (germline): MNHEY, SMNVEV (reference sequence). Deletions cut 4 bases from V and 4 bases from J, with 13 bases between. The DNA for the CDR3 is TGTGCCAGCAGTTCGGGGCAGGGGCTTAATGAAAAACTGTTTTTT. It encodes CASSSGQGLNEKLFF.

V is TRBV19 and J is TRBJ2-1; 11 nucleotides agree with TRBD1. V shed 6 bases and J 4 bases; nucleotides not matched to a gene: 8. Germline V lookup: CDR1 LNHDA, CDR2 SQIVND (reference sequence). The CDR3 sequence is 16 residues long. As DNA, the CDR3 is TGTGCCAGTAGCATCGGACAGGGGGCGACTTACAATGAGCAGTTCTTC. It codes for CASSIGQGATYNEQFF.

This clone was found a few times. The V call is TRBV19, the J call TRBJ1-4, with unresolved D. Germline CDR1 LNHDA, CDR2 SQIVND (reference sequence). V was shortened by 5 bases and J by 8 bases, with 15 bases between the two germline ends. This CDR3 contains 14 residues. CDR3: CASSARGTYEKLFF. The CDR3 region has the DNA TGTGCCAGTAGTGCCCGGGGAACATACGAAAAACTGTTTTTT.

The CDR3 nucleotides read TGTGCCAGCAGCGTAGACGGGAGCTTCTACAATGAGCAGTTCTTC. Its protein is CASSVDGSFYNEQFF. The rearrangement uses TRBV9 and TRBJ2-1; tentative D call: TRBD2 (6 bases). The length of the CDR3 is 15 residues. Per the germline V gene, CDR1 is SGDLS and CDR2 is YYNGEE. V was cut by 0 bases and J by 3 bases, with 10 bases left in between.

This clone was seen only once. This rearrangement joins TRBV5-1 to TRBJ1-1; a possible D gene is TRBD1 (5 bases). Germline values: CDR1 SGHRS, CDR2 YFSETQ. The CDR3 runs 13 residues. The ends were cut back, 2 bases at V and 3 bases at J, with 8 bases in the middle. The CDR3 coding sequence is TGCGCCAGCAGCTTCGGCAGGGACACTGAAGCTTTCTTT. As protein: CASSFGRDTEAFF.

This chain joins TRBV6-5 and TRBJ1-2; D not resolved. Germline CDR1 reads MNHEY; CDR2 reads SVGAGI. V lost 2 bases, J lost 2 bases, and 6 bases lay in between. There are 13 residues in the CDR3. The CDR3 spells CASSYDQNYGYTF. Written as DNA, the CDR3 is TGTGCCAGCAGTTACGATCAGAACTATGGCTACACCTTC.

This clone was seen more than once but under ten times. V usage is TRBV10-3 and J usage is TRBJ2-1, with TRBD2 matching over 8 bases. Per the germline V gene, CDR1 is ENHRY and CDR2 is SYGVKD. Trimming at V came to 8 bases and at J to 0 bases, leaving 15 bases not matched to a gene. This CDR3 has 18 amino acids. CDR3 loop: CAIASGFGGSYSYNEQFF. The CDR3 DNA is TGTGCCATCGCTAGCGGGTTTGGGGGTTCCTACTCCTACAATGAGCAGTTCTTC.

The chain combines TRBV5-8 with TRBJ1-1, with 8 bases lining up with TRBD1. With 4 bases clipped from V and 5 bases from J, the junction kept 10 bases outside the gene matches. This CDR3 is built from 15 residues. Germline loops: CDR1 SGHTS, CDR2 YDEGEE. In DNA form, the CDR3 reads TGTGCCAGCAGCGGGGCTGACAGGGGTAGAACTGAAGCTTTCTTT. Its protein product is CASSGADRGRTEAFF. Variable domain in full (rest from reference TRBV5-8 and TRBJ1-1): EAGVTQSPTHLIKTRGQQATLRCSPISGHTSVYWYQQALGLGLQFLLWYDEGEERNRGNFPPRFSGRQFPNYSSELNVNALELEDSALYLCASSGADRGRTEAFFGQGTRLTVV.

CDR3 sequence (DNA): TGTGCCAGCAGCGAGAGACAGATTTCTAATTCACCCCTCCACTTT. It yields the protein CASSERQISNSPLHF. The chain couples TRBV9 to TRBJ1-6, with D possibly matching TRBD1 (5 bases). Germline CDR1 is SGDLS and CDR2 is YYNGEE. V was cut by 3 bases and J by 6 bases, with 13 bases left in between. The CDR3 is made up of 15 amino acids.

Here the CDR3 reads CATAPQGHNEKLFF. CDR3 coding DNA: TGTGCCACCGCGCCGCAGGGTCATAATGAAAAACTGTTTTTT. The chain combines TRBV15 with TRBJ1-4; weak D call: TRBD1 (5 bases). From germline, CDR1 is LNHNV and CDR2 YYDKDF (reference sequence). V was clipped by 8 bases and J by 4 bases, with 14 bases between them. The CDR3 is 14 amino acids. The full variable domain, in which reference TRBV15 and TRBJ1-4 provide the parts outside the CDR3, is DAMVIQNPRYQVTQFGKPVTLSCSQTLNHNVMYWYQQKSSQAPKLLFHYYDKDFNNEADTPDNFQSRRPNTSFCFLDIRSPGLGDTAMYLCATAPQGHNEKLFFGSGTQLSVL.

The gene calls are TRBV7-6 and TRBJ1-1, with D hard to call. This CDR3 contains 11 residues. Germline V gene lookup returns CDR1 SGHVS and CDR2 FNYEAQ. The V gene lost 4 bases and the J gene lost 2 bases, with 2 bases spanning the gap. This CDR3 is CASSSNTEAFF. The CDR3 region has the DNA TGTGCCAGCAGCTCAAACACTGAAGCTTTCTTT. Together with reference TRBV7-6 and TRBJ1-1, the CDR3 gives the full variable domain: GAGVSQSPRYKVTKRGQDVALRCDPISGHVSLYWYRQALGQGPEFLTYFNYEAQQDKSGLPNDRFSAERPEGSISTLTIQRTEQRDSAMYRCASSSNTEAFFGQGTRLTVV.

The rearrangement joins TRBV7-9 to TRBJ2-3, with 7 bases lining up with TRBD2. The germline V gene encodes CDR1 SEHNR and CDR2 FQNEAQ (reference sequence). CDR3 length: 14 residues. V lost 2 bases to trimming and J lost 6 bases; unmatched junction nucleotides: 5. CDR3 sequence reads: CASSLTLATDTQYF. The CDR3 region has the DNA TGTGCCAGCAGCTTAACACTAGCGACCGATACGCAGTATTTT.

CDR3 amino acids: CASSLRIAGEMPYEQYF. CDR3 nucleotide sequence: TGTGCCAGCAGCTTGAGAATAGCGGGAGAAATGCCCTACGAGCAGTACTTC. This chain connects TRBV11-2 to TRBJ2-7; 9 bases fit TRBD2. With V trimmed by 3 bases and J by 2 bases, 11 bases remained unmatched. This CDR3 has 17 residues. Germline CDR1 reads SGHAT; CDR2 reads FQNNGV.

This clone was seen once. The V gene is TRBV4-3, the J gene TRBJ2-1; a weak D match, TRBD2 (6 bases). The CDR3 totals 16 residues. Germline V CDR1 and CDR2: LGHNA, YSLEER. Trimming stripped 1 base from V and 4 bases from J, with 14 bases between. The CDR3 spells CASSQGRTNPYNEQFF. CDR3 in DNA: TGCGCCAGCAGCCAAGGCCGGACTAACCCGTACAATGAGCAGTTCTTC.

The gene calls are TRBV13 and TRBJ1-2; 7 bases align to TRBD1. Germline V lookup: CDR1 PRHDT, CDR2 FYEKMQ (reference sequence). V lost 5 bases and J lost 4; bases outside the gene matches: 10. CDR3 length equals 15 residues. CDR3 in DNA: TGTGCCAGCAGCCCTCGACAGGGAATGTTCTATGGCTACACCTTC. This sequence encodes CASSPRQGMFYGYTF.

The V call is TRBV6-6, the J call TRBJ1-4; D is perhaps TRBD1 (6 bases). Germline V gene sequence: CDR1 MNHNY, CDR2 SVGAGI (reference sequence). V was cut by 7 bases and J by 8 bases, with 17 bases left in between. This CDR3 has 14 amino acids. CDR3 sequence (DNA): TGTGCCAGCATCTACGACAGGTTGGGAGAAAAACTGTTTTTT. Translating it yields CASIYDRLGEKLFF.

The chain recombines TRBV6-5 with TRBJ2-1, with D perhaps matching TRBD2 (5 bases). V was clipped by 10 bases and J by 7 bases, with 11 bases between them. Germline V gives CDR1 MNHEY, CDR2 SVGAGI. CDR3 size: 11 residues. The CDR3 sequence: CATGVLNEQFF. DNA of the CDR3: TGTGCCACCGGGGTCTTAAATGAGCAGTTCTTC.

Here the CDR3 DNA reads TGTGCCAGCAGCTCCACTAGCGGGAGTTACTACGAGCAGTACTTC. Translated: CASSSTSGSYYEQYF. The chain joins TRBV7-2 to TRBJ2-7; 11 bases fit TRBD2. The V gene's germline CDR1 is SGHTA and CDR2 FQGNSA. The length of the CDR3 is 15 residues. The junction had 5 bases not matched to a gene; V was cut back by 4 bases and J by 3 bases.

The gene calls are TRBV7-2 and TRBJ2-3; the D gene is possibly TRBD2 (6 bases). V dropped 5 bases and J dropped 6 bases, with 21 bases sitting between them. This CDR3 spans 16 amino acids. CDR1 SGHTA and CDR2 FQGNSA come from the germline V gene. This CDR3 is CASSPRAGGSLDTQYF. CDR3 nucleotide sequence: TGTGCCAGCAGCCCAAGGGCCGGGGGTAGCTTGGATACGCAGTATTTT.

The chain combines TRBV4-3 with TRBJ2-3; D is possibly TRBD2 (6 bases). V was trimmed by 1 base and J by 4 bases, leaving 12 bases between them. This CDR3 has 15 amino acids. Germline CDR1 is LGHNA and CDR2 is YSLEER. Written as DNA, the CDR3 is TGCGCCAGCAGCCAAGGTTCCGGGAGAGCAGATACGCAGTATTTT. Amino acid sequence: CASSQGSGRADTQYF.

The chain couples TRBV19 to TRBJ1-1, with 7 bases that match TRBD1. In germline, CDR1 is LNHDA, CDR2 SQIVND (reference sequence). Losses at the gene ends were 4 bases for V and 11 bases for J; bases not matched to a gene: 7. The CDR3 contains 12 residues. The CDR3: CASSNLQGIAFF. Here the CDR3 DNA reads TGTGCCAGTAGTAATTTACAGGGGATTGCTTTCTTT.